This paragraph reports one T cell receptor beta chain. The antigen is not known. TCRdb keeps only in-frame clones here, not all; method: immunoSEQ multiplex PCR. The sample contains more than 85,000 clones, around 81% of which appear only once. Germline lookup yields CDR1 SNHLY and CDR2 FYNNEI. J was trimmed by 5 bases and V by 6 bases; bases with no gene match: 11. This CDR3 is 15 amino acids long. These data originate in a study of T cell responses to AZD1222 COVID-19 vaccine. In the study overall: Second-dose intervals near 4 or 12 weeks were combined. Overall study findings and caveats: Along spike, vaccine-associated CD4 TCRs were found throughout, with dominance at 160-218 and 743-854.

The V and J genes are TRBV2 and TRBJ2-5, with 8 bases that match TRBD1. This TCR was recovered from an adult in good health. Sequencing used peripheral blood, obtained on day 0 of AZD1222 vaccination. The DNA of the CDR3 is TGTGCCAGCAGGGGACAGGTCACTACCGGGGAGACCCAGTACTTC. Translated: CASRGQVTTGETQYF.